The 19 T cell receptor beta chains listed next were all sequenced from one sample in a study of T cell changes during pregnancy in multiple sclerosis. Libraries were prepared by immunoSEQ multiplex PCR; TCRdb keeps only in-frame clonotypes and omits some of them. In the table there are about 86,000 clones, around 93% of which are singletons. Material: peripheral blood, obtained in the first trimester of pregnancy. The receptor set was obtained from a female donor in good health, enrolled as a control in a pregnancy study.

The chain combines TRBV30 with TRBJ1-5; D is unclear. Germline V lookup: CDR1 GTSNPN, CDR2 SVGIG (reference sequence). There are 14 residues in the CDR3. V gave up 2 bases and J gave up 9 bases, with 17 bases separating them. The CDR3 spells CAWSLSGRSRPQHF. DNA of the CDR3: TGTGCCTGGAGTCTCTCGGGGAGGAGCCGGCCCCAGCATTTT.

The CDR3 coding sequence is TGTGCCAGCAGTGACTCGGGACAGAACACCGGGGAGCTGTTTTTT. Its protein is CASSDSGQNTGELFF. J is TRBJ2-2 and V is TRBV6-4, with D possibly matching TRBD1 (6 bases). CDR1 and CDR2 from the germline V gene are MRHNA and SNTAGT. V gave up 0 bases and J gave up 1 base, with 6 bases separating them. This CDR3 is 15 amino acids long.

This chain uses TRBV5-5 with TRBJ2-5, with TRBD1 matching 10 bases. With 4 bases clipped from V and 1 base from J, the junction kept 13 bases outside the gene matches. This CDR3 comprises 18 residues. CDR1 is SGHKS and CDR2 is YYEKEE in the germline V gene (reference sequence). This chain's CDR3 is CASSRSGSGQGFQETQYF. CDR3 nucleotide sequence: TGTGCCAGCAGCCGATCTGGATCGGGACAGGGGTTCCAAGAGACCCAGTACTTC.

Details on this clone: At one end the junction does not follow the germline gene, possibly because of a read error. This chain connects TRBV6-1 to TRBJ1-6; D is unresolved. Germline V gene sequence: CDR1 MNHNS, CDR2 SASEGT. The CDR3 totals 14 residues. The CDR3 region has the DNA TGCGCCAGCAGACCCACCGCCGGGGTCTCACCCCTCCACTTT. Its protein product is CASRPTAGVSPLHF.

This clone has just one count. The V call is TRBV14, the J call TRBJ1-1; 9 bases line up with TRBD1. Per the germline V gene, CDR1 is SGHDN and CDR2 is FVKESK. V dropped 3 bases and J dropped 0; count of bases not matched to a gene: 5. This CDR3 contains 16 residues. CDR3 DNA sequence: TGTGCCAGCAGCCACGGGACAGGGACAATGAACACTGAAGCTTTCTTT. It yields the protein CASSHGTGTMNTEAFF.

The chain combines TRBV7-2 with TRBJ2-7, with a weak D call TRBD2 (7 bases). This CDR3 is built from 14 residues. The germline gives CDR1 SGHTA, CDR2 FQGNSA. V was pared by 4 bases and J by 3 bases, with 13 bases between. CDR3 in amino acids: CASSSGGGDYEQYF. The DNA for the CDR3 is TGTGCCAGCAGCTCCGGAGGGGGGGACTACGAGCAGTACTTC. Looking up the rest from reference TRBV7-2 and TRBJ2-7 gives the full variable domain: GAGVSQSPSNKVTEKGKDVELRCDPISGHTALYWYRQSLGQGLEFLIYFQGNSAPDKSGLPSDRFSAERTGGSVSTLTIQRTQQEDSAVYLCASSSGGGDYEQYFGPGTRLTVT.

The chain is built from TRBV7-9 and TRBJ1-1, with TRBD1 as a possible D gene (6 bases). From germline, CDR1 is SEHNR and CDR2 FQNEAQ (reference sequence). The length of the CDR3 is 14 residues. V gave up 1 base and J gave up 6 bases, with 12 bases separating them. The CDR3 DNA sequence: TGTGCCAGCAGCTTAGGGGGAGGGGGACCTGAAGCTTTCTTT. Translation gives CASSLGGGGPEAFF.

There are a few counts of this clone. V gene TRBV30 combines with J gene TRBJ1-2, with D perhaps TRBD1 (5 bases). The CDR3 has 13 residues. CDR1 is GTSNPN, CDR2 SVGIG, per germline (reference sequence). With 3 bases removed from V and 4 bases from J, the gap between germline ends came to 12 bases. Here the CDR3 reads CAWSLGRSYGYTF. CDR3 nucleotides: TGTGCCTGGAGCCTGGGGCGAAGCTATGGCTACACCTTC.

This clone was seen just once. The rearrangement links TRBV29-1 to TRBJ1-2; 7 nucleotides match TRBD1. Germline CDR1 is SQVTM and CDR2 is ANQGSEA. The CDR3 has 12 amino acids. Trimming removed 8 bases from V and 4 bases from J; junction bases left unmatched: 7. CDR3 nucleotide sequence: TGCAGCTCGCGGACAGGACTCTATGGCTACACCTTC. Protein: CSSRTGLYGYTF.

This chain connects TRBV6-4 to TRBJ1-6; D is perhaps TRBD1 (5 bases). Trimming removed 3 bases at V and 6 bases at J, with 12 bases between. CDR1 MRHNA and CDR2 SNTAGT come from the germline V gene. CDR3 size: 15 residues. For the CDR3, the DNA is TGTGCCAGCAGTGATGTGCCAGGGTCTAATTCACCCCTCCACTTT. It translates to CASSDVPGSNSPLHF.

The count of this clone is one. The gene calls are TRBV5-4 and TRBJ2-1; the D is unclear. Trimming pared 1 base from V and 2 bases from J, leaving 10 bases between. The germline CDR1 and CDR2 sequences are SGHNT and YYREEE (reference sequence). The CDR3 length is 15 residues. The CDR3 protein is CASSLQDLTYNEQFF. DNA of the CDR3: TGTGCCAGCAGCTTGCAGGATCTAACCTACAATGAGCAGTTCTTC.

CDR3 loop: CASSLDRGGYGYTF. The CDR3 nucleotides read TGTGCCAGCAGCTTAGACAGGGGAGGCTATGGCTACACCTTC. The chain combines TRBV7-8 with TRBJ1-2; TRBD1 matches at 7 bases. Germline values: CDR1 SGHVS, CDR2 FQNEAQ. The CDR3 length is 14 residues. J was trimmed by 4 bases and V by 1 base; bases with no gene match: 3.

V is TRBV9 and J is TRBJ1-1, with a possible D match to TRBD1 (5 bases). This CDR3 contains 13 residues. Trimming took off 4 bases at V and 6 bases at J, with 13 bases between the two ends. Germline lookup yields CDR1 SGDLS and CDR2 YYNGEE. In nucleotides, the CDR3 is TGTGCCAGCAGCCCCAGCGGGGCGCCTGAAGCTTTCTTT. This sequence encodes CASSPSGAPEAFF.

This clone showed up just a few times. V is TRBV15 and J is TRBJ1-3, with a weak D call TRBD1 (6 bases). Trimming pared 6 bases from V and 0 bases from J, leaving 9 bases between. The length of the CDR3 is 14 residues. From germline, CDR1 is LNHNV and CDR2 YYDKDF (reference sequence). The chain's CDR3 is CATRARGSGNTIYF. CDR3 DNA: TGTGCCACCAGGGCCAGGGGCTCTGGAAACACCATATATTTT.

The chain uses TRBV6-6 and TRBJ1-3; no definite D call. V lost 8 bases to trimming and J lost 3 bases, with 8 bases between them. In germline, CDR1 is MNHNY, CDR2 SVGAGI (reference sequence). The CDR3 loop spans 12 amino acids. CDR3 sequence: CASLSSGNTIYF. The DNA of the CDR3 is TGTGCCAGCCTCTCGAGTGGAAACACCATATATTTT.

J is TRBJ1-2 and V is TRBV29-1; possible D gene TRBD1, 6 bases. CDR3 length equals 11 residues. Trimming cost V 6 bases and J 5 bases, with 10 bases left between them. Per germline, CDR1 SQVTM and CDR2 ANQGSEA. The CDR3 spells CSVGGFYGYTF. The CDR3 region has the DNA TGCAGCGTAGGGGGATTTTATGGCTACACCTTC.

The rearrangement uses TRBV7-8 and TRBJ1-2, with a possible D match to TRBD1 (5 bases). CDR3 length: 13 residues. The germline CDR1 and CDR2 sequences are SGHVS and FQNEAQ. Trimming removed 1 base at V and 3 bases at J, with 6 bases between. Here the CDR3 reads CASSLGGDYGYTF. DNA of the CDR3: TGTGCCAGCAGCTTAGGGGGGGACTATGGCTACACCTTC.

The rearrangement uses TRBV6-1 and TRBJ1-1; no clear D. V gave up 8 bases and J gave up 1 base, with 8 bases separating them. This CDR3 is built from 12 residues. From germline, CDR1 is MNHNS and CDR2 SASEGT. The CDR3 region has the DNA TGTGCCAGCGTTCCGGGGAACACTGAAGCTTTCTTT. Its translation is CASVPGNTEAFF.

CDR3 protein: CASSESQGSVDTQYF. The CDR3 nucleotides read TGTGCCAGCAGTGAATCACAGGGGTCAGTAGATACGCAGTATTTT. The chain couples TRBV6-1 to TRBJ2-3; 7 nucleotides align to TRBD1. The CDR3 runs 15 residues. Trimming cost V 2 bases and J 5 bases; bases outside gene matches: 7. The germline CDR1 and CDR2 sequences are MNHNS and SASEGT.